The following is a TCR beta chain sequence with its context. The antigen is not known. Trimming removed 2 bases at V and 4 bases at J, with 11 bases between. CDR3 length: 14 amino acids. CDR1 is MNHEY and CDR2 is SVGAGI in the germline V gene. This entry is derived from a study of CD8+ T cells in alopecia areata. On the study more broadly: It was oral tofacitinib, at 5 to 10 mg twice daily, that treated patients received. Tofacitinib treatment spanned 6 to 18 months, with 6 months off drug afterward. Whole-study findings and limits: Relative to mice, TCR sharing across patients was less clear, a difference possibly HLA-related.

Investigators isolated RNA and reverse transcribed it into cDNA to act as the sequencing template. Using immunoSEQ multiplex PCR, the repertoire was profiled, and TCRdb retains in-frame clones only, with some absent. The sample consists of 160,000 or so clones, about 53% of them appearing once. V gene TRBV6-5 combines with J gene TRBJ2-5; weak D call: TRBD2 (5 bases). Material: CD8+ T cells sorted from blood, obtained at week 0. The sequence came from a human donor with alopecia areata. CDR3 in DNA: TGTGCCAGCAGTTACATCCAGGCGGGAGAGACCCAGTACTTC. Translation: CASSYIQAGETQYF.